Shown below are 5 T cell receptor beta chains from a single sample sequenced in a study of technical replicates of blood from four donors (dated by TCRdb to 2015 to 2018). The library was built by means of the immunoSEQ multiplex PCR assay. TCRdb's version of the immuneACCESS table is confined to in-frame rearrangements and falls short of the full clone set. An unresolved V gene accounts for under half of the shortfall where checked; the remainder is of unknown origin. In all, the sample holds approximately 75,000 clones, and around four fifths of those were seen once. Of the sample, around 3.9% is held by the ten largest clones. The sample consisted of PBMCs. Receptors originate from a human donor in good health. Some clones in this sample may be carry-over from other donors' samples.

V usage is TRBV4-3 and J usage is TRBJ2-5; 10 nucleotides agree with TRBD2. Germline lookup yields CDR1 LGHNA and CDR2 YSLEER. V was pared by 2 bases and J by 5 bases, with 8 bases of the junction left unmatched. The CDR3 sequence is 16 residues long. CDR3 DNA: TGCGCCAGCAGCCAATCGAGCGGGAGGGTTGGGGAGACCCAGTACTTC. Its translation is CASSQSSGRVGETQYF.

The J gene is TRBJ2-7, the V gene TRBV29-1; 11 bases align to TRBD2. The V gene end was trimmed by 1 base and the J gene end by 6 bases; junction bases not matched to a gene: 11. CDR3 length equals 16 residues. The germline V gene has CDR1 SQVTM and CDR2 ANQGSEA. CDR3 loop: CSVEGPGLAGSPEQYF. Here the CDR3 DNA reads TGCAGCGTTGAAGGCCCTGGACTAGCGGGCTCCCCCGAGCAGTACTTC.

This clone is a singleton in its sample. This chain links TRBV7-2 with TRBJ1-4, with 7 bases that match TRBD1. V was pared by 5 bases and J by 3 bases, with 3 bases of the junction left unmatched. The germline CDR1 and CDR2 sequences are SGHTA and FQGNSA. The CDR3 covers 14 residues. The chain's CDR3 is CASSPDRANEKLFF. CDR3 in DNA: TGTGCCAGCAGCCCCGACAGGGCTAATGAAAAACTGTTTTTT.

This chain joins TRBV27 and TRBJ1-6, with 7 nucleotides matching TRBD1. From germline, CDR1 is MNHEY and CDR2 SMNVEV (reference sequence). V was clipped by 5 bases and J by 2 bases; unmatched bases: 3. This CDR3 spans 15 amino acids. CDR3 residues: CASSPGTAYNSPLHF. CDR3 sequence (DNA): TGTGCCAGCAGTCCTGGGACAGCCTATAATTCACCCCTCCACTTT.

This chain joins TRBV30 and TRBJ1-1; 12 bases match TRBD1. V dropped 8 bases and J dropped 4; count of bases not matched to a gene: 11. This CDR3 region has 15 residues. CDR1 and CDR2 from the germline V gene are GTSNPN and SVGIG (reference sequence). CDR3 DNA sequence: TGTGCCGGATCCGGGACAGGGGGCTGGGGCACTGAAGCTTTCTTT. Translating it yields CAGSGTGGWGTEAFF.